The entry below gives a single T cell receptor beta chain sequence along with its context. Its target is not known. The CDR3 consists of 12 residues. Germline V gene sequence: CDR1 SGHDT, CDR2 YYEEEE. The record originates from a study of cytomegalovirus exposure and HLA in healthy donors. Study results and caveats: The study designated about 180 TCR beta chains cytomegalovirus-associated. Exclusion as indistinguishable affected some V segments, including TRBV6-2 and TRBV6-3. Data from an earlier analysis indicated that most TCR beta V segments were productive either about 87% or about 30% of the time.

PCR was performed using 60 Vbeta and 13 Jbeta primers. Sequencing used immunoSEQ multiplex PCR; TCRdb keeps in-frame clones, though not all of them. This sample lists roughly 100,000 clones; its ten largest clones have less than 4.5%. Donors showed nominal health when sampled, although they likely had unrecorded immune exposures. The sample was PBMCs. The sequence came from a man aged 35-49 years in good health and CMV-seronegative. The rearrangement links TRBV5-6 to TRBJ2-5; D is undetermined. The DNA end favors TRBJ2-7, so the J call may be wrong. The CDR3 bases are TGTGCCAGCAGCTTGTACGATTCCGAGCAGTACTTC. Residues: CASSLYDSEQYF.